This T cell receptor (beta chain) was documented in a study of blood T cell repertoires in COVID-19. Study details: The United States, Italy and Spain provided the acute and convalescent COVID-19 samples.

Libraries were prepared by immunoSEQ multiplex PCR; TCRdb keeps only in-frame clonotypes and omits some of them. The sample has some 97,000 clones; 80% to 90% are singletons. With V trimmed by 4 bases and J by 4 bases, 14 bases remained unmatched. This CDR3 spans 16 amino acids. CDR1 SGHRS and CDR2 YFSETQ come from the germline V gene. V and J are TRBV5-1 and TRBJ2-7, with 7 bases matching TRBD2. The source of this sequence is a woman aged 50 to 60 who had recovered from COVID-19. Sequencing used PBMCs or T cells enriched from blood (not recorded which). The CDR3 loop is CASSRYLMGGEYEQYF. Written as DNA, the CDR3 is TGCGCCAGCAGCCGTTATCTTATGGGAGGGGAGTACGAGCAGTACTTC.